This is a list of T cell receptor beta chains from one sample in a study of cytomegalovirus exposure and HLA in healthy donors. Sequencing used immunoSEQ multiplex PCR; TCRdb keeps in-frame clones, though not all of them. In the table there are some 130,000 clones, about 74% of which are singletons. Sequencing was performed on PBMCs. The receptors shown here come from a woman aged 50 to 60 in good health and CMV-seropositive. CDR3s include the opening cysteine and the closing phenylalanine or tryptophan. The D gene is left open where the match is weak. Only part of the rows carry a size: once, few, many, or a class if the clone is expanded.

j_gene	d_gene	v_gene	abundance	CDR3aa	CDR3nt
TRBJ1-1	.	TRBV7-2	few	CASSLWAGNTEAFF	TGTGCCAGCAGCTTATGGGCAGGGAACACTGAAGCTTTCTTT
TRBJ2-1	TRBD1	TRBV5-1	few	CASKKGAKNEQFF	TGCGCCAGCAAGAAGGGGGCGAAAAATGAGCAGTTCTTC
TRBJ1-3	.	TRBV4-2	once	CASSQWPFGGEANTIYF	TGTGCCAGCAGCCAATGGCCCTTCGGAGGGGAGGCGAACACCATATATTTT
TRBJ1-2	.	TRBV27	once	CASGGGFGYTF	TGTGCCAGCGGCGGGGGCTTTGGCTACACCTTC
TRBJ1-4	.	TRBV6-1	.	CASSHGGGGLKKLFF	TGTGCCAGCAGCCACGGTGGGGGCGGTCTGAAAAAACTGTTTTTT
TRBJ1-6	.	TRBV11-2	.	CASSLERKPLHF	TGTGCCAGCAGCTTAGAGAGGAAACCCCTCCACTTT
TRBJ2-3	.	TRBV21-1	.	CASSTNTQYF	TGTGCCAGCAGCACAAATACGCAGTATTTT
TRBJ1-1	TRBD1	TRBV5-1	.	CASSLGQGGTEAFF	TGCGCCAGCAGCCTGGGACAGGGCGGCACTGAAGCTTTCTTT
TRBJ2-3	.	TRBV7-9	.	CASSLSEGAGDTQYF	TGTGCCAGCAGCTTATCGGAGGGGGCGGGAGATACGCAGTATTTT
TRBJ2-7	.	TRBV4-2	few	CASSQGSSGYEQYF	TGTGCCAGCAGCCAAGGAAGTAGCGGCTACGAGCAGTACTTC
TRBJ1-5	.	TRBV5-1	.	CASSLDGEPNQPQHF	TGCGCCAGCAGCTTGGACGGGGAACCTAATCAGCCCCAGCATTTT
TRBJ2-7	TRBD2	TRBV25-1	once	CASGDSGGGLYEQYF	TGTGCCAGCGGCGATAGCGGGGGCGGACTCTACGAGCAGTACTTC
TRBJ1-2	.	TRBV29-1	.	CSVGDTTYGYTF	TGCAGCGTTGGGGACACAACGTATGGCTACACCTTC
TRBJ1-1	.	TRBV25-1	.	CAARVRAGTEAFF	TGTGCCGCCCGAGTCAGGGCGGGAACTGAAGCTTTCTTT
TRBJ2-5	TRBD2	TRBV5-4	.	CASSFLLAGIQETQYF	TGTGCCAGCAGCTTCCTACTAGCGGGGATCCAAGAGACCCAGTACTTC
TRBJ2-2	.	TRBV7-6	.	CASSLDRGPTGELFF	TGTGCCAGCAGCTTAGACAGAGGGCCCACCGGGGAGCTGTTTTTT
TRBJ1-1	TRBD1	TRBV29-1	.	CSALRGQGMNTEAFF	TGCAGCGCCCTCAGGGGACAGGGCATGAACACTGAAGCTTTCTTT
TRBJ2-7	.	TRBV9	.	CASSAGGTADGYSYEQYF	TGTGCCAGCAGCGCCGGAGGGACTGCTGATGGCTACTCCTACGAGCAGTACTTC
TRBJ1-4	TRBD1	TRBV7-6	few	CASSSYPGQTNEKLFF	TGTGCCAGCAGCTCATATCCGGGACAGACTAATGAAAAACTGTTTTTT
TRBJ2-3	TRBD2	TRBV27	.	CASTPRGGGSTDTQYF	TGTGCCAGCACCCCGCGCGGGGGGGGGAGCACAGATACGCAGTATTTT
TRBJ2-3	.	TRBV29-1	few	CSLAPDGGTDTQYF	TGCAGCCTCGCGCCGGACGGGGGCACAGATACGCAGTATTTT
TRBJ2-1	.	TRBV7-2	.	CASSLGGDSKFF	TGTGCCAGCAGCTTAGGCGGGGATTCGAAGTTCTTC
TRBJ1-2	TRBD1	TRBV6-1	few	CASSARDRGSGYGYTF	TGTGCCAGCAGTGCCCGGGACAGGGGATCGGGCTATGGCTACACCTTC
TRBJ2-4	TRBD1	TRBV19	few	CASKFRDRGNIQYF	TGTGCCAGCAAATTCCGGGACAGGGGGAACATTCAGTACTTC
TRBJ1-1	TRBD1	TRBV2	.	CASSGTGVNTEAFF	TGTGCCAGCAGTGGGACAGGGGTGAACACTGAAGCTTTCTTT
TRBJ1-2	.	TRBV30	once	CAWSDPGVLNYGYTF	TGTGCCTGGAGTGACCCAGGGGTACTTAACTATGGCTACACCTTC
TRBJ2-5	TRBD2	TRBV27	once	CASRALAGGIQETQYF	TGTGCCAGCAGGGCCTTAGCGGGGGGTATACAAGAGACCCAGTACTTC